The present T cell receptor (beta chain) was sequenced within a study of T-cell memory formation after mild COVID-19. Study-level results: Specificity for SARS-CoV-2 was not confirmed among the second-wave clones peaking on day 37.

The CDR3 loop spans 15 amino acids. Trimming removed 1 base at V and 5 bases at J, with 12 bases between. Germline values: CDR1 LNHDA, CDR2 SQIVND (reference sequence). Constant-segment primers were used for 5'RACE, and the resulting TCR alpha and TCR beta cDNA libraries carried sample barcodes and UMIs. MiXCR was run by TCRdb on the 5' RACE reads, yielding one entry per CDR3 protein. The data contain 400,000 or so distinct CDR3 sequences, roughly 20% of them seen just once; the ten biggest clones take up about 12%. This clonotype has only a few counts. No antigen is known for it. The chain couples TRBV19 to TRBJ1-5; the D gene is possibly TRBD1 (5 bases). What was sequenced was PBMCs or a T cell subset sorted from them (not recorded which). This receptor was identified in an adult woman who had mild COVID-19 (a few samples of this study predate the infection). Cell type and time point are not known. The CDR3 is CASSIVGGRYQPQHF. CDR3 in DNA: TGTGCCAGTAGTATAGTCGGGGGAAGGTATCAGCCCCAGCATTTT.